This paragraph reports one T cell receptor beta chain. Deletions cut 2 bases from V and 7 bases from J, with 16 bases between. This CDR3 is 15 amino acids long. Germline V lookup: CDR1 SGHNT, CDR2 YYREEE (reference sequence). This table comes from immunoSEQ multiplex PCR, and its TCRdb copy is limited to in-frame clones, with some not included. This sample has roughly 120,000 clones, with 91% found just once. This specimen comes from a study of T cell responses to AZD1222 COVID-19 vaccine. Sample: peripheral blood, taken on day 0 of AZD1222 vaccination. This sequence originates from an adult in good health. This chain joins TRBV5-4 and TRBJ2-1; possibly TRBD2 for D (5 bases). The CDR3 region has the DNA TGTGCCAGCAGCTTCGGAGGAATGCGAAGGAATGAGCAGTTCTTC. It translates to CASSFGGMRRNEQFF.